This TCR beta chain was observed in a study of beta chain features in type 1 diabetes. The CDR3 length is 16 residues. cDNA synthesis used the whole RNA isolate, giving expressed TCRB sequences. The assay was immunoSEQ multiplex PCR, and TCRdb's table has in-frame clones only and misses some. The data contain 900,000 or so clones, roughly 16% of them seen just once; the ten biggest clones take up roughly 0.025%. Material for sequencing was naive CD4+ T cells from blood. The chain uses TRBV21-1 and TRBJ2-3; TRBD2, as called in the table, went unchecked against the DNA. TRBV21-1 is a listed pseudogene. The receptor was isolated from a woman between 18 and 29 years old in good health. Here the CDR3 reads CASSKNRSLTGYTQYF. The CDR3 DNA sequence: TGTGCCAGCAGCAAGAACCGGTCGCTAACCGGGTATACGCAGTATTTT.